Listed below are T cell receptor beta chains from one sample, sequenced in a study of T cell responses to AZD1222 COVID-19 vaccine. Profiled with immunoSEQ multiplex PCR; TCRdb holds only in-frame clones, not every one. The profile shows about 180,000 clones, approximately 92% of them singletons. Sequenced here: peripheral blood, sampled on day 0 of AZD1222 vaccination. The origin of the receptors is an adult in good health. Each CDR3 is given with its conserved first and last residue. Fields, in order: V gene, J gene, clone size, D gene, CDR3 protein, CDR3 DNA. D genes are given only for firm matches. Clone sizes are given selectively: once, few, many, or a class where the clone is expanded.

TRBV7-9	TRBJ2-1	.	TRBD2	CASSLATSGDNEQFF	TGTGCCAGCAGCTTAGCGACTAGCGGCGACAATGAGCAGTTCTTC
TRBV19	TRBJ1-2	.	.	CASSTPTAYYGYTF	TGTGCCAGTAGTACGCCGACAGCCTACTATGGCTACACCTTC
TRBV18	TRBJ1-2	once	.	CASSPSDTRSYTF	TGTGCCAGCTCACCATCGGACACTCGGAGCTACACCTTC
TRBV7-9	TRBJ2-5	.	.	CASSLEGRTEETQYF	TGTGCCAGCAGCTTAGAGGGACGGACCGAAGAGACCCAGTACTTC
TRBV10-1	TRBJ2-5	.	.	CASSVSRGRETQYF	TGCGCCAGCAGTGTTAGCAGGGGAAGGGAGACCCAGTACTTC
TRBV5-1	TRBJ2-1	.	.	CASSLGQINEQFF	TGCGCCAGCAGCTTGGGACAGATAAATGAGCAGTTCTTC
TRBV5-1	TRBJ1-4	.	.	CASSSGPNEKLFF	TGCGCCAGCAGCTCGGGGCCTAATGAAAAACTGTTTTTT
TRBV12-3/TRBV12-4	TRBJ1-1	.	.	CASSFSGAEAFF	TGTGCCAGCAGTTTTTCAGGGGCTGAAGCTTTCTTT
TRBV18	TRBJ1-5	.	TRBD1	CASSTTRGTDQPQHF	TGTGCCAGCTCAACCACGAGGGGGACAGATCAGCCCCAGCATTTT
TRBV15	TRBJ1-5	.	.	CATSRARPSNQPQHF	TGTGCCACCAGCAGAGCAAGGCCTAGCAATCAGCCCCAGCATTTT
TRBV30	TRBJ1-5	.	TRBD1	CAWSPVTGGNQPQHF	TGTGCCTGGAGTCCTGTCACAGGGGGCAATCAGCCCCAGCATTTT
TRBV3-1/TRBV3-2	TRBJ1-2	.	.	CASSQARGYTF	TGTGCCAGCAGCCAAGCCCGGGGCTACACCTTC
TRBV27	TRBJ2-1	.	.	CASSTPLVSNEQFF	TGTGCCAGCAGTACCCCTTTGGTTTCAAATGAGCAGTTCTTC
TRBV18	TRBJ1-2	.	.	CASSPLPGKENGYTF	TGTGCCAGCTCACCACTCCCAGGGAAAGAAAATGGCTACACCTTC
TRBV7-2	TRBJ2-1	once	.	CASSLVGQATLGQFF	TGTGCCAGCAGCTTAGTTGGCCAGGCAACCTTGGGGCAGTTCTTC
TRBV29-1	TRBJ2-1	once	.	CSVGDPVSYNEQFF	TGCAGCGTAGGTGACCCCGTCTCCTACAATGAGCAGTTCTTC
TRBV5-1	TRBJ2-5	.	.	CASREHETQYF	TGCGCCAGCAGGGAGCACGAGACCCAGTACTTC
TRBV5-1	TRBJ1-4	once	.	CASSLEDSGKLFF	TGCGCCAGCAGCTTGGAAGATAGCGGAAAACTGTTTTTT
TRBV6-5	TRBJ2-7	once	TRBD2	CASNPGGWAYEQYF	TGTGCCAGCAACCCGGGGGGGTGGGCTTACGAGCAGTACTTC
TRBV2	TRBJ1-4	.	.	CASSEDAVTNEKLFF	TGTGCCAGCAGTGAAGATGCAGTTACTAATGAAAAACTGTTTTTT
TRBV4-2	TRBJ2-4	.	.	CASSQDPGDNIQYF	TGTGCCAGCAGCCAAGATCCAGGGGATAACATTCAGTACTTC
TRBV29-1	TRBJ2-1	.	.	CSVEGVGGAEQFF	TGCAGCGTTGAAGGTGTGGGGGGGGCTGAGCAGTTCTTC
TRBV4-1	TRBJ2-2	.	.	CASSLGGSVNTGELFF	TGCGCCAGCAGCCTCGGGGGTAGCGTGAACACCGGGGAGCTGTTTTTT